Listed below are T cell receptor beta chains from one sample, sequenced in a study of high-grade serous ovarian cancer treatment subgroups. Measured with immunoSEQ multiplex PCR; TCRdb has only the in-frame clones, and not every one. The repertoire holds around 16,000 clones, with roughly 67% as singletons. The sample consisted of tumor tissue. These receptors all stem from a human donor with high-grade serous ovarian cancer. Each CDR3 is given with its conserved first and last residue. Each record gives: CDR3 length, J gene, D gene, clone size, V gene, CDR3 DNA, CDR3 protein. D genes are given only for firm matches. The size entry gives once, few or many counts, or a class when the clone is expanded.

15	TRBJ1-2	-	few	TRBV21-1	TGTGCCAGCAGCACATGGGCAGGGCTCCCAGGTGGCTACACCTTC	CASSTWAGLPGGYTF